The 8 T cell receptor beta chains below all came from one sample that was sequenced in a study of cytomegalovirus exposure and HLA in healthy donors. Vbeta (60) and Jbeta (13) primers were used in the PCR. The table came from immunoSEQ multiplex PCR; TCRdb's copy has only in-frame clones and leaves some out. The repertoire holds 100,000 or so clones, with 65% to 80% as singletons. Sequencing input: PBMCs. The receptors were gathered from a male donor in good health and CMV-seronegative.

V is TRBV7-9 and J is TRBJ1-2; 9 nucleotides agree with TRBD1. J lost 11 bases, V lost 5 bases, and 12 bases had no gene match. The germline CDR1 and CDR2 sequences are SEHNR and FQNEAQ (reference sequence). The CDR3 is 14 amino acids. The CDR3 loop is CASSLTTGGLGYTF. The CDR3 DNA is TGTGCCAGCAGCCTAACGACAGGGGGATTGGGTTACACCTTC.

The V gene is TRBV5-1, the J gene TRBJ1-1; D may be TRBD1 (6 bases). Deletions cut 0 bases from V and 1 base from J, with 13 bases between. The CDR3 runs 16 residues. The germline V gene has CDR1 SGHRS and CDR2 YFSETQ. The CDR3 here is CASSLAITGPNTEAFF. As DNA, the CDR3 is TGCGCCAGCAGCTTGGCAATAACAGGGCCGAACACTGAAGCTTTCTTT.

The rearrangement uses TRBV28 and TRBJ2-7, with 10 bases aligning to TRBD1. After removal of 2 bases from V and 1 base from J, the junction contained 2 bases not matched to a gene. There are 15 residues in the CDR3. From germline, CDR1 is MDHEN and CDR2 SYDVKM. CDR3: CASSLGQGGSYEQYF. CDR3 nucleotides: TGTGCCAGCAGTTTAGGACAGGGGGGATCCTACGAGCAGTACTTC.

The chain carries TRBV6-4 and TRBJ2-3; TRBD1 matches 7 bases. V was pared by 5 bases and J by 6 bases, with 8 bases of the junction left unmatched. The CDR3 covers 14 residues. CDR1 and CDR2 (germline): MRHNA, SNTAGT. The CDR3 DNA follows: TGTGCCAGCAGTCCAGGGGGTATTACGGATACGCAGTATTTT. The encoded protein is CASSPGGITDTQYF.

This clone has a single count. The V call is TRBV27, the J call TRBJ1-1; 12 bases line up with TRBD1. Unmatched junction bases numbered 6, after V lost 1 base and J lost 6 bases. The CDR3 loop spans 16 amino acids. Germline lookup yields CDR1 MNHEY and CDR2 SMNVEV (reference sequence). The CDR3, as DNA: TGTGCCAGCAGTTTATGGGGGACAGGGGGCATCTCTGAAGCTTTCTTT. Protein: CASSLWGTGGISEAFF.

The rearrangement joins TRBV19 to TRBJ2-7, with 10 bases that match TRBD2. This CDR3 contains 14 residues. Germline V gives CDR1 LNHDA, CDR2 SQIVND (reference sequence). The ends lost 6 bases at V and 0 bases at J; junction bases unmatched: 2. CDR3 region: CASRPSGSSYEQYF. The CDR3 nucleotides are TGTGCCAGTAGACCTAGCGGGAGCTCCTACGAGCAGTACTTC.

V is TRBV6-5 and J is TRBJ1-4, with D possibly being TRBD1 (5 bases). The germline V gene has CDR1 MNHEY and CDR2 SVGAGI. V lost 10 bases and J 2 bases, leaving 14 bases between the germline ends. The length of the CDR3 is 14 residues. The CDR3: CANKGLRTNEKLFF. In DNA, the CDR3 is TGTGCCAACAAGGGACTTCGCACTAATGAAAAACTGTTTTTT.

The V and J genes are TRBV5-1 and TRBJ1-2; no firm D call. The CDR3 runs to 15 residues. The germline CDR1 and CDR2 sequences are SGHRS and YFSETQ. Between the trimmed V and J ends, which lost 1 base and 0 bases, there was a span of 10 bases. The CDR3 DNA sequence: TGCGCCAGCAGCTTGAATCCGGGGTCTAACTATGGCTACACCTTC. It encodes CASSLNPGSNYGYTF.